This T cell receptor beta chain was sequenced during a study of T cell responses to AZD1222 COVID-19 vaccine. On the study more broadly: Second doses were pooled across both intervals (about 4 or about 12 weeks). Study outcomes and limitations: Seropositive status at baseline applied to only six AZD1222 recipients.

This clone showed up just a few times. Its specificity is unknown. Clones were sequenced by immunoSEQ multiplex PCR, and TCRdb holds only the in-frame ones, with some missing. The sample shows about 86,000 clones, around 90% of them seen only once. Per the germline V gene, CDR1 is MDHEN and CDR2 is SYDVKM. CDR3 length: 15 residues. V lost 7 bases, J lost 5 bases, and 11 bases stayed unmatched. This receptor was obtained from an adult in good health. The sequencing here drew on peripheral blood, taken on day 0 of AZD1222 vaccination. The chain uses TRBV28 and TRBJ2-1, with 7 bases matching TRBD2. CDR3: CASTFLAGDHNEQFF. The CDR3 nucleotides are TGTGCCAGCACTTTCCTTGCGGGAGACCACAATGAGCAGTTCTTC.